This T cell receptor (beta chain) comes out of a study of T cells in Graves' hyperthyroidism and ophthalmopathy. Overall study: Peripheral blood sampling occurred at initial diagnosis, before any treatment. The study's findings and limits: Blood shared most expanded thyroid clonotypes above 0.001.

Amplified regions were TCR beta CDR3 sequences from RNA transcripts. RT-PCR in the first round (using the HTBI primer set) targeted the TCR CDR3. TCRdb ran MiXCR on the multiplex PCR reads and lists one entry per CDR3 protein. The sample yields about 480,000 distinct CDR3 sequences, around a quarter seen once. This CDR3 has 14 amino acids. Germline loops: CDR1 SNHLY, CDR2 FYNNEI. The ends lost 6 bases at V and 8 bases at J; junction bases unmatched: 10. In this sample, this clonotype turned up many times. What it binds is unknown. What was sequenced was blood. This TCR was sampled from a woman in her 30s with Graves' ophthalmopathy. The chain recombines TRBV2 with TRBJ1-2, with TRBD1 matching over 9 bases. CDR3 protein: CASSGTGGAYGYTF. CDR3 DNA: TGTGCCAGCAGCGGAACAGGGGGCGCGTACGGCTACACCTTC.